This T cell receptor beta chain was sequenced during a study of OX40 agonist ivuxolimab in advanced cancers. The CDR3 spans 14 residues. Germline CDR1 and CDR2: SEHNR and FQNEAQ (reference sequence). J gave up 1 base and V 6 bases, and 3 bases lay outside the gene matches. Some clones are missing from TCRdb's copy, which holds only in-frame ones; the method was immunoSEQ multiplex PCR. Here the sample spans about 80,000 clones, 85% to 90% being singletons. The chain is built from TRBV7-9 and TRBJ1-5; the match to TRBD1 covers 7 bases. This clonotype was sampled from an adult with an advanced solid tumor such as melanoma, head and neck, liver or kidney cancer. The source was CD4+ or CD8+ T cells sorted from blood, collected in a trial of the OX40 agonist ivuxolimab. The DNA of the CDR3 is TGTGCCAGCAGGGCGACAGGGAGCAATCAGCCCCAGCATTTT. Protein product: CASRATGSNQPQHF.